These T cell receptor beta chains were read from a single sample in a study of PD-1 blockade in classical Hodgkin lymphoma. Clones were read by immunoSEQ multiplex PCR, and TCRdb kept only the in-frame ones, dropping some. The sample lists 30,000 to 35,000 clones, 85% to 95% occurring once. The source material was peripheral blood mononuclear cells (PBMCs). The source of these receptors is a human donor with classical Hodgkin lymphoma. Both conserved end residues are part of each CDR3. D genes are given only for firm matches.

v_gene,j_gene,d_gene,CDR3aa
TRBV19,TRBJ1-5,.,CASSIAYSLDQPQHF
TRBV11-2,TRBJ2-7,.,CASSLGGTLSYEQYF
TRBV5-4,TRBJ1-1,TRBD1,CASSLGLQGARGNTEAFF
TRBV18,TRBJ2-1,TRBD1,CASSPPGQVDYNEQFF
TRBV6-6,TRBJ1-1,.,CASSYSILGYYTEAFF
TRBV5-5,TRBJ1-1,TRBD1,CASRLPDRAMNTEAFF
TRBV25-1,TRBJ2-6,TRBD1,CASSDSRDSSTGANVLTF
TRBV27,TRBJ2-1,.,CASSPRQVTRSYNEQFF
TRBV4-1,TRBJ1-1,.,CASSHLDGEAFF
TRBV4-1,TRBJ1-3,TRBD1,CASSQDWILGDRDRTGNTIYF
TRBV15,TRBJ2-1,.,CATSRDSPGRYNEQFF
TRBV28,TRBJ2-1,TRBD1,CASSPYRGPWFF
TRBV13,TRBJ2-7,.,CASSFWGGAGRHEQYF
TRBV10-1,TRBJ2-3,.,CASSVGNVTDTQYF
TRBV6-1,TRBJ2-1,TRBD2,CASTRLAGNNEQFF
TRBV28,TRBJ1-5,.,CASTTRPGKDNQPQHF
TRBV5-4,TRBJ1-2,TRBD1,CASSQDRGLDYTF
TRBV5-4,TRBJ2-1,TRBD1,CASSFGTVNPADEQFF
TRBV7-2,TRBJ2-2,.,CASSLGFANTGELFF
TRBV6-1,TRBJ1-4,.,CASSERLGGEKLFF
TRBV11-2,TRBJ1-1,TRBD1,CASSPWTGDEMNTEAFF
TRBV7-9,TRBJ1-2,.,CASSAGNGYTF
TRBV21-1,TRBJ1-1,.,CASSKRGGTGTEAFF
TRBV19,TRBJ1-2,.,CASNPGQGNYGYTF
TRBV4-1,TRBJ2-3,.,CASSPGDFNSPRGYF
TRBV6-1,TRBJ1-2,.,CASSDRNRYGYTF
TRBV5-4,TRBJ1-2,.,CASSFGGVPLNYGYTF
TRBV6-5,TRBJ2-6,.,CASHHSGANVLTF
TRBV29-1,TRBJ1-2,.,CSVDGYANYGYTF
TRBV11-2,TRBJ2-7,.,CASSPAREQYF
TRBV5-4,TRBJ2-1,TRBD1,CASSLDRGRFEQFF
TRBV12-5,TRBJ1-5,TRBD1,CASGRDRDNQPQHF
TRBV30,TRBJ1-4,.,CAWILGEKLFF
TRBV7-2,TRBJ1-2,TRBD1,CASRLDRGGGYTF
TRBV5-4,TRBJ2-7,.,CASSLAAGGSGAKSYEQYF
TRBV29-1,TRBJ2-5,TRBD2,CSGGGGSETQYF
TRBV19,TRBJ2-7,.,CASSMGISYEQYF
TRBV30,TRBJ1-1,.,CAWRVGSKSTFF
TRBV20-1,TRBJ1-2,.,CSAGIGYTF
TRBV27,TRBJ1-1,TRBD1,CASRHLTGGTEAFF
TRBV4-3,TRBJ2-1,.,CASSLYTGQGGNEQFF
TRBV7-2,TRBJ2-7,.,CASSLATYREQYF
TRBV15,TRBJ2-2,.,CATSRDRNSGNTGELFF